The TCR beta chain under discussion was sequenced for a study of CD8 T cells in ankylosing spondylitis. TCRdb recomputed calls from the 5' RACE reads with MiXCR, one row per CDR3 protein. The profile covers about 160,000 distinct CDR3 sequences, with around 17% appearing a single time and over 7% taken by the ten largest. The study's findings and limits: Disease-linked clones were reportedly significantly enriched in matched ankylosing spondylitis synovial fluid. About 8 highly homologous variants made up a TCR beta motif, and this motif appeared characteristic of ankylosing spondylitis blood.

V lost 7 bases, J lost 0 bases, and 11 bases lay in between. The germline V gene has CDR1 WSHSY and CDR2 SAAADI. The CDR3 sequence is 14 residues long. About this clonotype itself: Its antigen is still unknown.

The specimen sequenced was blood, either unsorted or a sorted T cell fraction (not recorded which). This TCR was sampled from a male donor with ankylosing spondylitis or in good health (not recorded which). The V gene is TRBV10-2, the J gene TRBJ2-3; D uncertain. CDR3 nucleotides: TGCGCCAGCAACCTCGGTTCTAGCACAGATACGCAGTATTTT. It yields the protein CASNLGSSTDTQYF.